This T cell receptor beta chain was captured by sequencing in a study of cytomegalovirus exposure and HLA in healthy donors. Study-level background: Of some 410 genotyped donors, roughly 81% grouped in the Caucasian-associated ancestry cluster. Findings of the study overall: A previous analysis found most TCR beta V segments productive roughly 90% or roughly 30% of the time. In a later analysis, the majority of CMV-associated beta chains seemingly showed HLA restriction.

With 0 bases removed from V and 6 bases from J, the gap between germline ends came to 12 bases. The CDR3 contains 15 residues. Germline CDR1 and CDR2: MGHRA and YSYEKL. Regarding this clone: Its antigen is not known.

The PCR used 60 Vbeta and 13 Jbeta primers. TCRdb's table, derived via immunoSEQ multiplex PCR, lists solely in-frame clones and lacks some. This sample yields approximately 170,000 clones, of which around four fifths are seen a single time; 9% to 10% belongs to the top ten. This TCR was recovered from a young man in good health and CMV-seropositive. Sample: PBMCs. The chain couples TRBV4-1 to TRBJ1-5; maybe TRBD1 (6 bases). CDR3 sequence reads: CASSQDGQSLQPQHF. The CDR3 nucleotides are TGCGCCAGCAGCCAAGACGGACAGTCCCTTCAGCCCCAGCATTTT.